This TCR beta chain originates from a study of CD8 T cells in ankylosing spondylitis. In regard to this clonotype: Its antigen remains unidentified. The junction differs from germline at one of its ends, possibly a read error.

Study conclusions and caveats: Earlier reports found some motif variants in synovial fluid and blood in reactive arthritis.

CDR3 length: 15 residues. The germline gives CDR1 MNHEY, CDR2 SMNVEV (reference sequence). TCRdb ran MiXCR on the 5' RACE reads and lists one entry per CDR3 protein. This table holds fewer than 250,000 distinct CDR3 sequences, roughly a tenth found once. This chain joins TRBV27 and TRBJ1-6; D is uncertain. Sequenced sample: blood, either unsorted or a sorted T cell fraction (not recorded which). The clonotype was recovered from a male donor with ankylosing spondylitis or in good health (not recorded which). CDR3 protein: CASSLQQTYISPLHF. In nucleotides, the CDR3 is TGTGCCAGCAGTTTGCAACAGACCTATATTTCACCCCTCCACTTT.